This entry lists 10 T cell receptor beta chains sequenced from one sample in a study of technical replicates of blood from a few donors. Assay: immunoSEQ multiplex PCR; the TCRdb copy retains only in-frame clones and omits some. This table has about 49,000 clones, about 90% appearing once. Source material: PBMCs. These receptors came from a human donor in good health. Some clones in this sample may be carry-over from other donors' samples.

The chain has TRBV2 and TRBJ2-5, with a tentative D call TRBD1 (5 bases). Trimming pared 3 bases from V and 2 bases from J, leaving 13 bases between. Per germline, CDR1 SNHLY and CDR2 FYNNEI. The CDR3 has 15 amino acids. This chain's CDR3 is CASSDQGFGQETQYF. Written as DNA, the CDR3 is TGTGCCAGCAGTGATCAGGGCTTCGGGCAAGAGACCCAGTACTTC.

CDR3 sequence reads: CASSQGWQGGTDTQYF. CDR3 bases: TGTGCCAGCAGCCAGGGTTGGCAGGGGGGCACAGATACGCAGTATTTT. The chain carries TRBV7-9 and TRBJ2-3, with 7 positions matching TRBD1. V was pared by 5 bases and J by 1 base, with 9 bases of the junction left unmatched. This CDR3 region has 16 residues. The germline V gene encodes CDR1 SEHNR and CDR2 FQNEAQ (reference sequence). Based on the CDR3 plus reference TRBV7-9 and TRBJ2-3, the full variable domain is DTGVSQNPRHKITKRGQNVTFRCDPISEHNRLYWYRQTLGQGPEFLTYFQNEAQLEKSRLLSDRFSAERPKGSFSTLEIQRTEQGDSAMYLCASSQGWQGGTDTQYFGPGTRLTVL.

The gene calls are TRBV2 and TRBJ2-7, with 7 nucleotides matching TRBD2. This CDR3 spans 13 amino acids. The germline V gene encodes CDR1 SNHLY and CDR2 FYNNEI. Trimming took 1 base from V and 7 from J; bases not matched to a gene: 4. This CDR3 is CASSEVLGGEQYF. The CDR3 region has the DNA TGTGCCAGCAGTGAAGTCTTGGGGGGGGAGCAGTACTTC.

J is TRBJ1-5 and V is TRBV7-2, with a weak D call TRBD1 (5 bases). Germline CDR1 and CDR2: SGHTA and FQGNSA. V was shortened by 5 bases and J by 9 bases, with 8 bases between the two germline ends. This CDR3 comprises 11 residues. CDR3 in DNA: TGTGCCAGCAGCCAGGGCGGGCCCCAGCATTTT. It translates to CASSQGGPQHF.

The CDR3 here is CASTTAGGREKLFF. CDR3 DNA sequence: TGTGCCAGCACGACGGCGGGTGGCCGCGAAAAACTGTTTTTT. The genes are TRBV2 and TRBJ1-4; D is ambiguous. CDR1 and CDR2 (germline): SNHLY, FYNNEI. The CDR3 is 14 amino acids. Trimming took 7 bases from V and 8 from J, leaving 17 bases between them.

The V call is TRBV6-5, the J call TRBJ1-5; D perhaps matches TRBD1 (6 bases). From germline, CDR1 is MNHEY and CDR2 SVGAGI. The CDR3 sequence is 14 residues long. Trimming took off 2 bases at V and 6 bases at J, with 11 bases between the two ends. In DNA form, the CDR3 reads TGTGCCAGCAGTTACGAGCAGGGGTTTCAGCCCCAGCATTTT. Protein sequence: CASSYEQGFQPQHF.

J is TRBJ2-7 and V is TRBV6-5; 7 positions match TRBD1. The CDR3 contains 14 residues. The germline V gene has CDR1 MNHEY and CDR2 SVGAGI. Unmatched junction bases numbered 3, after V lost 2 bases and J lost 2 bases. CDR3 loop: CASSYRQGAYEQYF. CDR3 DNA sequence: TGTGCCAGCAGTTACCGACAGGGAGCCTACGAGCAGTACTTC.

The DNA of the CDR3 is TGCGCCAGCAGCCAAGGGTCTAGCGGGGGGGAAAACATTCAGTACTTC. Its protein product is CASSQGSSGGENIQYF. V usage is TRBV4-3 and J usage is TRBJ2-4, with 12 bases fitting TRBD2. The CDR3 runs 16 residues. With 1 base clipped from V and 5 bases from J, the junction kept 3 bases outside the gene matches. Germline CDR1 reads LGHNA; CDR2 reads YSLEER.

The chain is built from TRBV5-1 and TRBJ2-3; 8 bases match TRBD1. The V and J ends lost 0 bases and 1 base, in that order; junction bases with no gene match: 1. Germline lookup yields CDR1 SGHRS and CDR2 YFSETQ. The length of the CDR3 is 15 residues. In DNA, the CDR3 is TGCGCCAGCAGCTTGGGGGACAGGCGCACAGATACGCAGTATTTT. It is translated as CASSLGDRRTDTQYF.

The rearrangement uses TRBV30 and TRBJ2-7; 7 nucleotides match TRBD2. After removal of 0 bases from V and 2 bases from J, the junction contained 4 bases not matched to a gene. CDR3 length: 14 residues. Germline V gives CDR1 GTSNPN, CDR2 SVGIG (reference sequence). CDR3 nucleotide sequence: TGTGCCTGGAGTGTTGGGCGGGAGACCTACGAGCAGTACTTC. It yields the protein CAWSVGRETYEQYF.